The next 30 T cell receptor beta chains were all read from a single sample in a study of beta chain features in type 1 diabetes. Study findings and constraints: Researchers report that Type 1 diabetes patients had moderately but significantly shorter TCRB CDR3s across all four CD4+ subsets.

Their antigens are not known. Sequencing targeted expressed TCRB transcripts, as all isolated RNA had been reverse transcribed. Measured with immunoSEQ multiplex PCR; TCRdb has only the in-frame clones, and not every one. The data hold approximately 280,000 clones, with 14% to 15% observed a single time. The sample taken for sequencing was naive CD4+ T cells from blood. These receptors originate from a man between 18 and 35 years old with type 1 diabetes.

This chain links TRBV28 with TRBJ2-7; D is possibly TRBD2 (6 bases). This CDR3 region has 17 residues. The germline V gene encodes CDR1 MDHEN and CDR2 SYDVKM. Trimming cost V 3 bases and J 2 bases, with 20 bases left between them. The CDR3 loop reads CASSFYRLDIRAYEQYF. CDR3 DNA: TGTGCCAGCAGTTTCTATCGACTAGACATTAGGGCCTACGAGCAGTACTTC.

The chain carries TRBV18 and TRBJ1-4, with D perhaps matching TRBD1 (6 bases). Per the germline V gene, CDR1 is KGHSH and CDR2 is LQKENI. Trimming cost V 3 bases and J 5 bases, with 19 bases left between them. This CDR3 has 17 amino acids. The CDR3 here is CASSPETGSFKNEKLFF. CDR3 in DNA: TGTGCCAGCTCACCGGAGACAGGAAGCTTTAAGAATGAAAAACTGTTTTTT.

The rearrangement links TRBV4-1 to TRBJ2-5, with 7 bases that match TRBD2. The CDR3 contains 15 residues. CDR1 and CDR2 from the germline V gene are MGHRA and YSYEKL. V dropped 6 bases and J dropped 3; count of bases not matched to a gene: 10. The DNA of the CDR3 is TGCGCCAGCAGAGGGGAGCGGGGTGTTAAAGAGACCCAGTACTTC. It yields the protein CASRGERGVKETQYF.

This clone turned up a few times. The rearrangement links TRBV15 to TRBJ1-1; 7 nucleotides align to TRBD1. Germline V gives CDR1 LNHNV, CDR2 YYDKDF (reference sequence). With V trimmed by 2 bases and J by 6 bases, 0 bases remained unmatched. This CDR3 has 12 amino acids. The DNA of the CDR3 is TGTGCCACCAGCAGACAGGGGGCTGAAGCTTTCTTT. Amino acid sequence: CATSRQGAEAFF.

The chain links TRBV4-1 to TRBJ2-7; 8 positions agree with TRBD2. The CDR3 contains 17 residues. J lost 6 bases, V lost 0 bases, and 13 bases had no gene match. Germline V CDR1 and CDR2: MGHRA, YSYEKL. This CDR3 is CASSQDDQSHSGSEQYF. The CDR3 region has the DNA TGCGCCAGCAGCCAAGACGATCAAAGCCACAGCGGGAGCGAGCAGTACTTC.

This CDR3 is CSVTDRATNEKLFF. CDR3 in DNA: TGCAGCGTAACCGACCGGGCAACTAATGAAAAACTGTTTTTT. The chain is built from TRBV29-1 and TRBJ1-4; D is undetermined. Germline V gene data show CDR1 as SQVTM and CDR2 as ANQGSEA. Trimming took off 6 bases at V and 0 bases at J, with 11 bases between the two ends. CDR3 length: 14 residues.

This clone was detected a few times. This chain connects TRBV30 to TRBJ2-7; 8 positions match TRBD2. CDR1 GTSNPN and CDR2 SVGIG come from the germline V gene (reference sequence). The CDR3 is 14 residues long. With V trimmed by 4 bases and J by 5 bases, 10 bases remained unmatched. The CDR3 sequence is CAWNGRGGGNEQYF. CDR3 DNA sequence: TGTGCCTGGAATGGACGGGGGGGCGGAAACGAGCAGTACTTC.

The sample holds a few counts of this clone. The chain recombines TRBV15 with TRBJ1-2; D gene unclear. Germline CDR1 LNHNV, CDR2 YYDKDF (reference sequence). Trimming took 5 bases from V and 2 from J, leaving 21 bases between them. The CDR3 sequence is 17 residues long. CDR3 protein: CATSPRLGGLRNYGYTF. CDR3 DNA sequence: TGTGCCACCAGCCCCCGATTAGGAGGGCTGAGGAACTATGGCTACACCTTC.

The rearrangement uses TRBV5-6 and TRBJ2-5; D remains unclear. The germline V gene has CDR1 SGHDT and CDR2 YYEEEE. Trimming removed 3 bases at V and 5 bases at J, with 5 bases between. The CDR3 has 11 amino acids. CDR3 in DNA: TGTGCCAGCAGCTGGGCGGAGACCCAGTACTTC. Encoded protein: CASSWAETQYF.

This clone was seen a few times. This sequence joins TRBV7-2 and TRBJ1-4; D not certain. Germline CDR1 reads SGHTA; CDR2 reads FQGNSA. The CDR3 spans 14 residues. The V end lost 1 base, the J end lost 7 bases, and 10 bases lay between the germline ends. This chain's CDR3 is CASSLGPRSEKLFF. In DNA, the CDR3 is TGTGCCAGCAGCTTAGGACCGAGGAGTGAAAAACTGTTTTTT.

This clone was counted only a few times. V usage is TRBV29-1 and J usage is TRBJ2-1; D gene unclear. Trimming took 3 bases from V and 4 from J, leaving 4 bases between them. Germline V gene data show CDR1 as SQVTM and CDR2 as ANQGSEA. This CDR3 is built from 11 residues. CDR3 bases: TGCAGCGTTGATCATTACAATGAGCAGTTCTTC. It specifies CSVDHYNEQFF.

This clone was seen only a few times. The chain links TRBV5-1 to TRBJ2-3; no definite D call. The CDR3 is 14 amino acids. Trimming left V 3 bases short and J 3 bases short, with 11 bases between. CDR1 SGHRS and CDR2 YFSETQ come from the germline V gene. CDR3 loop: CASSSALLTDTQYF. The CDR3 nucleotides are TGCGCCAGCAGCTCCGCATTACTTACAGATACGCAGTATTTT.

This rearrangement joins TRBV7-2 to TRBJ2-7; D is perhaps TRBD1 (7 bases). The CDR3 consists of 14 residues. In germline, CDR1 is SGHTA, CDR2 FQGNSA. V dropped 6 bases and J dropped 0 bases, with 12 bases sitting between them. Here the CDR3 reads CASRAGQSSYEQYF. In DNA form, the CDR3 reads TGTGCCAGCAGGGCGGGACAGAGCTCCTACGAGCAGTACTTC.

The chain joins TRBV20-1 to TRBJ1-1; D gene uncertain. The germline CDR1 and CDR2 sequences are DFQATT and SNEGSKA (reference sequence). This CDR3 contains 11 residues. The ends were cut back, 6 bases at V and 1 base at J, with 6 bases in the middle. CDR3 in amino acids: CSAPRNTEAFF. CDR3 bases: TGCAGTGCCCCCAGGAACACTGAAGCTTTCTTT.

The rearrangement links TRBV18 to TRBJ2-3, with TRBD2 as a possible D gene (5 bases). With 0 bases removed from V and 0 bases from J, the gap between germline ends came to 7 bases. Germline CDR1 is KGHSH and CDR2 is LQKENI. This CDR3 contains 15 residues. This CDR3 is CASSPPSVSTDTQYF. CDR3 DNA sequence: TGTGCCAGCTCACCACCTAGCGTCAGCACAGATACGCAGTATTTT. The whole variable domain, remainder taken from reference TRBV18 and TRBJ2-3, is NAGVMQNPRHLVRRRGQEARLRCSPMKGHSHVYWYRQLPEEGLKFMVYLQKENIIDESGMPKERFSAEFPKEGPSILRIQQVVRGDSAAYFCASSPPSVSTDTQYFGPGTRLTVL.

This chain joins TRBV19 and TRBJ2-1; no reliable D call. Germline assignment: CDR1 LNHDA and CDR2 SQIVND (reference sequence). Between the trimmed V and J ends, which lost 5 bases and 2 bases, there was a span of 13 bases. This CDR3 is built from 15 residues. The CDR3 DNA is TGTGCCAGTAGTTCACCAGAGGCCGCCTACAATGAGCAGTTCTTC. Amino acids: CASSSPEAAYNEQFF. The full variable domain, completed using reference TRBV19 and TRBJ2-1, is DGGITQSPKYLFRKEGQNVTLSCEQNLNHDAMYWYRQDPGQGLRLIYYSQIVNDFQKGDIAEGYSVSREKKESFPLTVTSAQKNPTAFYLCASSSPEAAYNEQFFGPGTRLTVL.

This clone was recorded a few times. The genes are TRBV4-2 and TRBJ1-5; 7 positions match TRBD1. Germline CDR1 reads LGHNA; CDR2 reads YNFKEQ. Unmatched junction bases numbered 8, after V lost 4 bases and J lost 2 bases. The CDR3 sequence is 16 residues long. CDR3 DNA: TGTGCCAGCAGCCTAAGAGGGGGCGCGGGCAATCAGCCCCAGCATTTT. Translating gives CASSLRGGAGNQPQHF.

DNA for the CDR3: TGCGCCAGCAGCTTGGGTCCAGTCTATGGCTACACCTTC. Residues: CASSLGPVYGYTF. This sequence joins TRBV5-1 and TRBJ1-2; D uncertain. This CDR3 has 13 amino acids. Trimming took 0 bases from V and 4 from J, leaving 7 bases between them. Germline lookup yields CDR1 SGHRS and CDR2 YFSETQ. The whole variable domain, filled in from reference TRBV5-1 and TRBJ1-2, reads KAGVTQTPRYLIKTRGQQVTLSCSPISGHRSVSWYQQTPGQGLQFLFEYFSETQRNKGNFPGRFSGRQFSNSRSEMNVSTLELGDSALYLCASSLGPVYGYTFGSGTRLTVV.

This clone showed up just a few times. The sample carries other DNA sequences with the same CDR3. This rearrangement joins TRBV18 to TRBJ2-5, with D unresolved. V was shortened by 3 bases and J by 2 bases, with 7 bases between the two germline ends. The CDR3 is 13 residues long. Looked up from germline, CDR1 is KGHSH and CDR2 is LQKENI. The CDR3 here is CASSPQTQETQYF. The CDR3 DNA reads as TGTGCCAGCTCACCCCAGACACAAGAGACCCAGTACTTC.

This clone occurred a few times. The gene calls are TRBV11-2 and TRBJ2-7; D is undetermined. CDR1 is SGHAT and CDR2 is FQNNGV in the germline V gene. The CDR3 contains 12 residues. V was clipped by 5 bases and J by 7 bases, with 12 bases between them. The CDR3 nucleotides are TGTGCCAGCAGCGCCACTCGGCGGGAGCAGTACTTC. It translates to CASSATRREQYF.

V usage is TRBV2 and J usage is TRBJ1-6, with unresolved D. V was pared by 7 bases and J by 4 bases, with 20 bases between. Germline CDR1 is SNHLY and CDR2 is FYNNEI. The CDR3 is 17 amino acids. The DNA for the CDR3 is TGTGCCAGCACGGGGAGCACAGCGCAGTATTATAATTCACCCCTCCACTTT. Protein: CASTGSTAQYYNSPLHF.

This CDR3 reads CASSSGQGTDEQFF. CDR3 DNA sequence: TGTGCCAGCAGCTCCGGACAGGGTACCGATGAGCAGTTCTTC. The rearrangement uses TRBV5-6 and TRBJ2-1; 8 positions match TRBD1. In germline, CDR1 is SGHDT, CDR2 YYEEEE. The CDR3 is 14 residues long. The trim removed 3 bases at V and 8 bases at J, leaving 7 bases unmatched.

There are a few counts of this clone. The J gene is TRBJ2-2, the V gene TRBV18; 7 nucleotides match TRBD2. The germline CDR1 and CDR2 sequences are KGHSH and LQKENI. The J segment lost 6 bases and the V segment lost 0 bases, leaving 4 bases of the junction unmatched. The CDR3 contains 15 residues. The CDR3 loop is CASSPPAGVSGELFF. The DNA of the CDR3 is TGTGCCAGCTCACCACCCGCGGGAGTCTCCGGGGAGCTGTTTTTT.

The chain combines TRBV28 with TRBJ2-4; TRBD1 aligns across 9 bases. V gave up 8 bases and J gave up 3 bases; unmatched junction bases: 8. Looked up from germline, CDR1 is MDHEN and CDR2 is SYDVKM. The CDR3 has 15 amino acids. The CDR3 spells CASGDRGDHKNIQYF. The DNA for the CDR3 is TGTGCCAGCGGCGACAGGGGGGATCACAAAAACATTCAGTACTTC.

The V and J genes are TRBV5-4 and TRBJ2-5; D possibly corresponds to TRBD1 (6 bases). Trimming took 4 bases from V and 2 from J, leaving 21 bases between them. CDR1 is SGHNT, CDR2 YYREEE, per germline (reference sequence). The CDR3 extends over 17 amino acids. CDR3 protein: CASSLPLQGVRQETQYF. CDR3 nucleotides: TGTGCCAGCAGCCTCCCTCTACAGGGAGTACGACAAGAGACCCAGTACTTC.

The chain has TRBV29-1 and TRBJ1-4; no reliable D call. The germline V gene has CDR1 SQVTM and CDR2 ANQGSEA. The V end was cut by 4 bases, the J end by 8 bases, with 8 bases between. This CDR3 is built from 11 residues. CDR3 sequence: CSVGGGEKLFF. The CDR3 DNA follows: TGCAGCGTTGGGGGAGGGGAAAAACTGTTTTTT.

The rearrangement links TRBV20-1 to TRBJ2-1, with D possibly being TRBD2 (5 bases). Germline V gene sequence: CDR1 DFQATT, CDR2 SNEGSKA (reference sequence). This CDR3 is 11 amino acids long. Trimming shortened V by 7 bases and J by 3 bases, and 7 bases separated the two germline ends. The CDR3 DNA reads as TGCAGTGTAGGGAGCTACAATGAGCAGTTCTTC. It is translated as CSVGSYNEQFF.

This clone was counted between two and nine times. V and J are TRBV11-2 and TRBJ2-2, with D tentatively TRBD2 (6 bases). Per the germline V gene, CDR1 is SGHAT and CDR2 is FQNNGV. The CDR3 contains 15 residues. V gave up 5 bases and J gave up 3 bases, with 13 bases separating them. Written as DNA, the CDR3 is TGTGCCAGCAGCGTTCTTAGCGGTTACACCGGGGAGCTGTTTTTT. Translated: CASSVLSGYTGELFF.

As concerns this clone: Germline and junction disagree at one end, which may indicate a read error. The chain carries TRBV28 and TRBJ2-5, with 11 positions matching TRBD1. This CDR3 region has 16 residues. Germline V gene data show CDR1 as MDHEN and CDR2 as SYDVKM. The DNA of the CDR3 is TGTGCCAGCAGTTCCCCGGGACAGGGGGGCCAACAGACCCAGTACTTC. Its protein is CASSSPGQGGQQTQYF.

The gene calls are TRBV7-2 and TRBJ2-3; D is perhaps TRBD2 (6 bases). Germline V gene lookup returns CDR1 SGHTA and CDR2 FQGNSA. The length of the CDR3 is 15 residues. Trimming shortened V by 7 bases and J by 4 bases, and 18 bases separated the two germline ends. CDR3 nucleotides: TGTGCCAGCAACCTCTTGGGGGGTCCCCCAGATACGCAGTATTTT. Amino acid sequence: CASNLLGGPPDTQYF.